Below are 13 T cell receptor beta chains sequenced from a single sample in a study of human T cells and chemical hapten exposure. Regarding time point: patch test 1, 2 weeks after DPC sensitization. Noted treatment: therapeutic diphenylcyclopropenone sensitization with weekly scalp DPC. MiXCR, applied by TCRdb to the RACE reads, yields one record per CDR3 protein. In the table there are 150,000 to 200,000 distinct CDR3 sequences, roughly 15% of which are singletons. This material consisted of whole blood, taken in connection with sensitization to the hapten diphenylcyclopropenone (DPC). All receptors come from a woman younger than 45 with alopecia areata. Some clones in this sample may be carry-over from other donors' samples.

For this clonotype: A read error may be the cause here, since a much bigger clone is one base away. V gene TRBV3-1 combines with J gene TRBJ2-1, with D hard to call. The CDR3 spans 14 residues. Per germline, CDR1 LGHDT and CDR2 YNNKEL (reference sequence). Trimming removed 6 bases from V and 7 bases from J, with 16 bases in between. The CDR3: CASRADLVSNEQFF. CDR3 DNA sequence: TGTGCCAGCAGAGCCGACTTGGTTTCAAATGAGCAGTTCTTC.

The chain combines TRBV27 with TRBJ1-3; D might be TRBD1 (5 bases). Germline V lookup: CDR1 MNHEY, CDR2 SMNVEV (reference sequence). Trimming removed 8 bases at V and 4 bases at J, with 12 bases between. The length of the CDR3 is 13 residues. CDR3: CASLARGGNTIYF. The CDR3 nucleotides read TGTGCCAGCCTGGCGCGGGGCGGAAACACCATATATTTT.

This chain joins TRBV27 and TRBJ2-1; TRBD2 matches at 8 bases. After removal of 7 bases from V and 8 bases from J, the junction contained 7 bases not matched to a gene. The length of the CDR3 is 13 residues. Germline assignment: CDR1 MNHEY and CDR2 SMNVEV (reference sequence). CDR3 loop: CASTLRGGHEQFF. CDR3 nucleotides: TGTGCCAGCACTCTCCGGGGGGGCCATGAGCAGTTCTTC.

V gene TRBV5-1 combines with J gene TRBJ2-1; 12 bases line up with TRBD2. J was trimmed by 14 bases and V by 4 bases; bases with no gene match: 10. Germline loops: CDR1 SGHRS, CDR2 YFSETQ. This CDR3 is 14 amino acids long. CDR3 protein: CASSAGTSGRLKFF. The CDR3 bases are TGCGCCAGCAGCGCAGGTACTAGCGGGAGGTTAAAGTTCTTC.

This clonotype was recorded a few times. The genes are TRBV20-1 and TRBJ2-3; TRBD2 matches at 13 bases. This CDR3 contains 15 residues. Per the germline V gene, CDR1 is DFQATT and CDR2 is SNEGSKA (reference sequence). V gave up 2 bases and J gave up 5 bases; unmatched junction bases: 4. The CDR3 nucleotides read TGCAGTGCTAGAAGACTAGCGGGAGGTCGAGATACGCAGTATTTT. Amino acid sequence: CSARRLAGGRDTQYF.

This clonotype was picked up many times. The chain recombines TRBV6-5 with TRBJ1-1; the D is unclear. Germline V gives CDR1 MNHEY, CDR2 SVGAGI. The CDR3 runs 14 residues. The ends were cut back, 0 bases at V and 0 bases at J, with 5 bases in the middle. The CDR3 protein is CASSYSGMNTEAFF. CDR3 DNA: TGTGCCAGCAGTTACTCTGGCATGAACACTGAAGCTTTCTTT.

This clonotype was seen many times. The V gene is TRBV4-3, the J gene TRBJ1-5, with D perhaps matching TRBD1 (5 bases). CDR3 length: 15 residues. Trimming stripped 0 bases from V and 6 bases from J, with 12 bases between. Germline CDR1 reads LGHNA; CDR2 reads YSLEER. In DNA, the CDR3 is TGCGCCAGCAGCCAAGAATCCGGGGCAGGTCAGCCCCAGCATTTT. Protein sequence: CASSQESGAGQPQHF.

The V and J genes are TRBV7-2 and TRBJ2-1; 11 bases are shared with TRBD2. The V gene's germline CDR1 is SGHTA and CDR2 FQGNSA. The CDR3 has 14 residues. V gave up 3 bases and J gave up 10 bases; unmatched junction bases: 5. The CDR3 is CASSFSGRVQEQFF. In nucleotides, the CDR3 is TGTGCCAGCAGCTTTAGCGGGAGGGTGCAAGAGCAGTTCTTC. The whole variable domain, remainder taken from reference TRBV7-2 and TRBJ2-1, is GAGVSQSPSNKVTEKGKDVELRCDPISGHTALYWYRQSLGQGLEFLIYFQGNSAPDKSGLPSDRFSAERTGGSVSTLTIQRTQQEDSAVYLCASSFSGRVQEQFFGPGTRLTVL.

This clonotype was detected a few times. The V and J genes are TRBV18 and TRBJ2-7; 7 bases are a match to TRBD1. Germline V CDR1 and CDR2: KGHSH, LQKENI. The CDR3 sequence is 14 residues long. J lost 0 bases, V lost 2 bases, and 1 base had no gene match. CDR3: CASSPKGASYEQYF. The DNA of the CDR3 is TGTGCCAGCTCACCAAAGGGGGCCTCCTACGAGCAGTACTTC.

The sample holds a few counts of this clonotype. J is TRBJ2-7 and V is TRBV7-9; D unresolved. Trimming cost V 1 base and J 6 bases, with 10 bases left between them. Germline assignment: CDR1 SEHNR and CDR2 FQNEAQ (reference sequence). The CDR3 totals 13 residues. The CDR3: CASSLVSSLEQYF. The CDR3, as DNA: TGTGCCAGCAGCTTAGTGTCGTCCCTCGAGCAGTACTTC.

The chain combines TRBV4-1 with TRBJ2-7; 8 nucleotides align to TRBD2. Germline trimming cut 1 base from V and 4 bases from J; bases unmatched to any gene: 6. The CDR3 sequence is 15 residues long. Per germline, CDR1 MGHRA and CDR2 YSYEKL. The chain's CDR3 is CASSQVGTSRYEQYF. For the CDR3, the DNA is TGCGCCAGCAGCCAAGTTGGGACTAGTCGATACGAGCAGTACTTC.

This clonotype came up a few times. The V and J genes are TRBV10-3 and TRBJ1-5; D unresolved. The CDR3 is 13 amino acids. Trimming removed 2 bases from V and 2 bases from J, with 4 bases in between. Looked up from germline, CDR1 is ENHRY and CDR2 is SYGVKD. The CDR3 reads CAISEAGNQPQHF. In DNA, the CDR3 is TGTGCCATCAGTGAGGCGGGCAATCAGCCCCAGCATTTT.

On this clonotype: Just one base apart from a much larger clone, this may be a read error. This rearrangement joins TRBV28 to TRBJ2-7; D possibly corresponds to TRBD2 (5 bases). In germline, CDR1 is MDHEN, CDR2 SYDVKM. CDR3 size: 15 residues. CDR3 nucleotides: TGTGCCGGCAGTTTAGATCCGGGGAGCTCCTACGAGCAGTACTTC. Translating it yields CAGSLDPGSSYEQYF.